This T cell receptor (beta chain) was identified during a study of graft-versus-host responses after intestinal transplantation. Overall study context: Among the recipients, transplants were multivisceral, liver-intestinal, or isolated intestinal.

The CDR3 is 18 amino acids. V was pared by 4 bases and J by 0 bases, with 12 bases of the junction left unmatched. In germline, CDR1 is LNHDA, CDR2 SQIVND (reference sequence). Tissue from the graft was processed to free its intraepithelial and lamina propria lymphocytes. Whole-study results and caveats: Early after transplant, HvG declines were associated with peak levels of circulating GvH clones.

Libraries were prepared by immunoSEQ multiplex PCR; TCRdb keeps only in-frame clonotypes and omits some of them. The sample shows approximately 9,600 clones, roughly 79% of them seen only once. A note on this clone: Its antigen is undetermined.

Sequences were derived from ileum tissue, sampled roughly 450 days after intestinal transplantation. This clonotype originated in a human patient who received an intestinal transplant, so some T cells may come from the graft donor. The chain joins TRBV19 to TRBJ1-5, with 7 bases that match TRBD1. This CDR3 reads CASSTRLGGADSNQPQHF. CDR3 coding DNA: TGTGCCAGTAGTACCCGATTAGGGGGCGCGGATAGCAATCAGCCCCAGCATTTT.